This T cell receptor (beta chain) emerged from a study of cytomegalovirus exposure and HLA in healthy donors. General study results and limits: TCR beta chains numbering under 200 were designated cytomegalovirus-associated. In a later analysis, HLA-associated TCR beta chains were more clonally expanded than equally common others.

About this clone itself: What it binds is unknown.

J lost 6 bases, V lost 10 bases, and 14 bases had no gene match. There are 15 residues in the CDR3. Germline V CDR1 and CDR2: LNHDA, SQIVND (reference sequence). It was with 60 Vbeta and 13 Jbeta primers that the PCR ran. Profiling relied on immunoSEQ multiplex PCR, and the TCRdb table lists in-frame clones only, not all of them. In the table there are under 200,000 clones, around 80% of which are singletons. The sequence came from a woman between 50 and 59 years old in good health and CMV-seronegative. Sequencing used PBMCs. The chain recombines TRBV19 with TRBJ1-2, with 10 bases identical to TRBD1. The CDR3: CATQGTGDRSHGYTF. CDR3 sequence (DNA): TGTGCCACCCAGGGGACAGGGGACAGGAGTCATGGCTACACCTTC. Drawing the rest from reference TRBV19 and TRBJ1-2, the complete variable domain is DGGITQSPKYLFRKEGQNVTLSCEQNLNHDAMYWYRQDPGQGLRLIYYSQIVNDFQKGDIAEGYSVSREKKESFPLTVTSAQKNPTAFYLCATQGTGDRSHGYTFGSGTRLTVV.